This T cell receptor beta chain was sequenced for a study of blood T cell repertoires in COVID-19. Study background: COVID-19 samples collected from the United States, Italy and Spain covered acute and convalescent phases.

V lost 5 bases and J lost 5, with 7 bases in between. The CDR3 spans 12 residues. Germline CDR1 reads MNHNY; CDR2 reads SVGAGI (reference sequence). Generated by immunoSEQ multiplex PCR, the TCRdb table keeps only in-frame clones and is missing some. Of about 49,000 clones in the sample, 87% were seen once. This clone was recorded a few times. This chain uses TRBV6-6 with TRBJ1-5; no clear D. The source of this sequence is a human donor in a cohort sampled during active COVID-19. Input material: peripheral blood. CDR3: CASSPGDQPQHF. Here the CDR3 DNA reads TGTGCCAGCAGTCCTGGAGATCAGCCCCAGCATTTT.